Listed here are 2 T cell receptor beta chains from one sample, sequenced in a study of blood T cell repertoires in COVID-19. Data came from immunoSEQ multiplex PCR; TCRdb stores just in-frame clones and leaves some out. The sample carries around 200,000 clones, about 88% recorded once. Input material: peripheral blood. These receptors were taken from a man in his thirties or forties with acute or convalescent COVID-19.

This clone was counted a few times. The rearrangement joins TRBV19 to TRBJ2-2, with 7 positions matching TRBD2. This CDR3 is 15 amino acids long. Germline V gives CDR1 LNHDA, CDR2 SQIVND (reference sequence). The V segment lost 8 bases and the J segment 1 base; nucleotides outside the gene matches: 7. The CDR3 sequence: CASRKGRGNTGELFF. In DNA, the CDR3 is TGTGCCAGTCGGAAGGGGAGGGGGAACACCGGGGAGCTGTTTTTT.

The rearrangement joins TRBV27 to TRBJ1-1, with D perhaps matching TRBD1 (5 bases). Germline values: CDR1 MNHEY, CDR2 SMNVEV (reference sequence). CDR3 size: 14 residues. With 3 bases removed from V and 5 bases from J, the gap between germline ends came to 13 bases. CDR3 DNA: TGTGCCAGCAGTTTTATAGGGGTATCGACTGAAGCTTTCTTT. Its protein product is CASSFIGVSTEAFF.